These 22 T cell receptor beta chains were sequenced from one sample in a study of blood T cell repertoires in COVID-19. Method: immunoSEQ multiplex PCR; TCRdb's copy keeps in-frame clones and lacks some. The repertoire holds about 200,000 clones, with roughly nine tenths as singletons. The sequencing input was peripheral blood. The receptors here all came from a man aged 55 to 69 with active or convalescent COVID-19.

DNA of the CDR3: TGTGCCAGCAGTTTAGGGGCGGGGGGGAGCAATCAGCCCCAGCATTTT. Translation: CASSLGAGGSNQPQHF. The V gene is TRBV27, the J gene TRBJ1-5; D might be TRBD1 (5 bases). Germline loops: CDR1 MNHEY, CDR2 SMNVEV (reference sequence). Deletions cut 2 bases from V and 1 base from J, with 12 bases between. This CDR3 has 16 amino acids.

This clone was seen once. Other DNA sequences in this sample translate to the same CDR3. The CDR3 loop is CASRGDIYEQYF. The CDR3 region has the DNA TGTGCCAGCAGGGGGGACATTTACGAGCAGTACTTC. This chain connects TRBV2 to TRBJ2-7; weak D call: TRBD1 (6 bases). The CDR3 consists of 12 residues. CDR1 is SNHLY, CDR2 FYNNEI, per germline. V was pared by 6 bases and J by 4 bases, with 10 bases between. Filled out from reference TRBV2 and TRBJ2-7, the complete variable domain reads EPEVTQTPSHQVTQMGQEVILRCVPISNHLYFYWYRQILGQKVEFLVSFYNNEISEKSEIFDDQFSVERPDGSNFTLKIRSTKLEDSAMYFCASRGDIYEQYFGPGTRLTVT.

This chain connects TRBV7-6 to TRBJ2-5; D not resolved. Trimming removed 4 bases at V and 1 base at J, with 16 bases between. Germline V gene sequence: CDR1 SGHVS, CDR2 FNYEAQ. This CDR3 spans 16 amino acids. DNA of the CDR3: TGTGCCAGCAGCTGGAAACGCGGCGTACCCCAAGAGACCCAGTACTTC. This codes for CASSWKRGVPQETQYF. The variable domain in full, completed from reference TRBV7-6 and TRBJ2-5, reads GAGVSQSPRYKVTKRGQDVALRCDPISGHVSLYWYRQALGQGPEFLTYFNYEAQQDKSGLPNDRFSAERPEGSISTLTIQRTEQRDSAMYRCASSWKRGVPQETQYFGPGTRLLVL.

This chain connects TRBV5-6 to TRBJ2-2; D possibly corresponds to TRBD1 (5 bases). Germline V gene data show CDR1 as SGHDT and CDR2 as YYEEEE. Between the trimmed V and J ends, which lost 1 base and 4 bases, there was a span of 14 bases. The CDR3 has 16 residues. The CDR3 region has the DNA TGTGCCAGCAGCTTGCGGTTACAGGTCGTCACCGGGGAGCTGTTTTTT. Translation: CASSLRLQVVTGELFF.

This chain connects TRBV11-2 to TRBJ2-3, with 11 bases identical to TRBD2. The germline V gene has CDR1 SGHAT and CDR2 FQNNGV. Trimming cost V 2 bases and J 4 bases; bases outside gene matches: 8. The CDR3 runs 17 residues. CDR3 amino acids: CASSLFGLAGGSDTQYF. The CDR3 DNA reads TGTGCCAGCAGCTTATTCGGGCTAGCGGGGGGATCAGATACGCAGTATTTT.

The chain recombines TRBV6-5 with TRBJ2-1, with 10 bases that match TRBD2. Looked up from germline, CDR1 is MNHEY and CDR2 is SVGAGI. The ends lost 5 bases at V and 8 bases at J; junction bases unmatched: 6. This CDR3 contains 14 residues. CDR3 loop: CASSSGGAIYEQFF. The CDR3 coding sequence is TGTGCCAGCAGTAGCGGGGGGGCAATCTATGAGCAGTTCTTC.

The chain couples TRBV5-1 to TRBJ1-1; tentatively, D is TRBD1 (5 bases). The CDR3 runs 15 residues. V was clipped by 2 bases and J by 2 bases, with 13 bases between them. Looked up from germline, CDR1 is SGHRS and CDR2 is YFSETQ. The CDR3 reads CASSFASGGNTEAFF. In DNA form, the CDR3 reads TGCGCCAGCAGCTTTGCGTCCGGGGGTAACACTGAAGCTTTCTTT.

The chain is built from TRBV7-2 and TRBJ1-2; unclear D gene. Germline V gives CDR1 SGHTA, CDR2 FQGNSA. The CDR3 totals 15 residues. V was clipped by 1 base and J by 4 bases, with 13 bases between them. As DNA, the CDR3 is TGTGCCAGCAGCTTAGGATTCCGGCAGGTCTATGGCTACACCTTC. Protein: CASSLGFRQVYGYTF.

The chain combines TRBV19 with TRBJ2-7; maybe TRBD2 (5 bases). CDR3 length: 14 amino acids. Deletions cut 4 bases from V and 10 bases from J, with 20 bases between. CDR1 and CDR2 (germline): LNHDA, SQIVND (reference sequence). The CDR3 nucleotides read TGTGCCAGTAGTAAGACGGGAACACTACGAGGACAGTACTTC. This gives the protein CASSKTGTLRGQYF.

The V call is TRBV4-1, the J call TRBJ1-2; D gene unclear. Germline CDR1 MGHRA, CDR2 YSYEKL. V lost 0 bases to trimming and J lost 0 bases, with 8 bases between them. The CDR3 sequence is 15 residues long. The CDR3 DNA sequence: TGCGCCAGCAGCCAAGACGTAATGTCTAACTATGGCTACACCTTC. Its translation is CASSQDVMSNYGYTF.

The J gene is TRBJ2-1, the V gene TRBV3-1 (or the pseudogene TRBV3-2); 10 bases agree with TRBD2. CDR1 is LGHDT, CDR2 YNNKEL, per germline (reference sequence). The CDR3 sequence is 16 residues long. Unmatched junction bases numbered 10, after V lost 6 bases and J lost 5 bases. For the CDR3, the DNA is TGTGCCAGCAGTCTATATAGCGGGGGGCCAAACAATGAGCAGTTCTTC. Translation: CASSLYSGGPNNEQFF.

This chain connects TRBV18 to TRBJ2-5; 10 bases are a match to TRBD2. V shed 3 bases and J 5 bases; nucleotides not matched to a gene: 9. This CDR3 is built from 16 residues. Germline V gene data show CDR1 as KGHSH and CDR2 as LQKENI. CDR3 sequence (DNA): TGTGCCAGCTCACCCGTAGCGGGGGGCATCAGTGAGACCCAGTACTTC. Residues: CASSPVAGGISETQYF.

There are a few counts of this clone. The chain uses TRBV5-4 and TRBJ2-3; D is unresolved. Trimming took 4 bases from V and 0 from J, leaving 15 bases between them. Germline V gives CDR1 SGHNT, CDR2 YYREEE (reference sequence). The CDR3 consists of 16 residues. CDR3 sequence (DNA): TGTGCCAGCAGCCGCCTAAAGACGGGTAGCACAGATACGCAGTATTTT. Protein sequence: CASSRLKTGSTDTQYF.

The chain combines TRBV7-3 with TRBJ2-7; possible D gene TRBD1, 6 bases. This CDR3 comprises 13 residues. Trimming stripped 1 base from V and 5 bases from J, with 9 bases between. CDR1 and CDR2 from the germline V gene are SGHTA and FQGTGA. The CDR3 is CASSLNPGDEQYF. In DNA, the CDR3 is TGTGCCAGCAGCTTAAATCCAGGGGACGAGCAGTACTTC.

This chain links TRBV3-1 (or the pseudogene TRBV3-2) with TRBJ1-1, with 7 bases identical to TRBD1. Germline CDR1 is LGHDT and CDR2 is YNNKEL (reference sequence). CDR3 length: 14 amino acids. V was pared by 4 bases and J by 4 bases, with 6 bases of the junction left unmatched. The CDR3 is CASSREQGVTEAFF. The CDR3 DNA follows: TGTGCCAGCAGCCGAGAGCAGGGGGTCACTGAAGCTTTCTTT.

This clone was observed a single time. The chain links TRBV5-1 to TRBJ2-7; 10 bases are shared with TRBD1. Germline CDR1 and CDR2: SGHRS and YFSETQ. Germline trimming cut 0 bases from V and 4 bases from J; bases unmatched to any gene: 19. This CDR3 contains 20 residues. The CDR3 loop reads CASSLVWWTGGRLTPYEQYF. CDR3 bases: TGCGCCAGCAGCTTGGTTTGGTGGACAGGGGGACGCCTAACTCCTTACGAGCAGTACTTC.

The chain is built from TRBV5-1 and TRBJ2-6; TRBD1 is a possible D gene (6 bases). The germline V gene has CDR1 SGHRS and CDR2 YFSETQ. The CDR3 has 17 residues. Between the trimmed V and J ends, which lost 5 bases and 0 bases, there was a span of 15 bases. As DNA, the CDR3 is TGCGCCAGCAGTTGGGGGACACCTAGCTCTGGGGCCAACGTCCTGACTTTC. It codes for CASSWGTPSSGANVLTF. Variable domain in full (rest from reference TRBV5-1 and TRBJ2-6): KAGVTQTPRYLIKTRGQQVTLSCSPISGHRSVSWYQQTPGQGLQFLFEYFSETQRNKGNFPGRFSGRQFSNSRSEMNVSTLELGDSALYLCASSWGTPSSGANVLTFGAGSRLTVL.

J is TRBJ2-7 and V is TRBV3-1 (or the pseudogene TRBV3-2), with 7 bases that match TRBD1. This CDR3 contains 13 residues. Germline V CDR1 and CDR2: LGHDT, YNNKEL (reference sequence). After removal of 3 bases from V and 5 bases from J, the junction contained 4 bases not matched to a gene. The CDR3 sequence: CASSHRDSDEQYF. The CDR3 bases are TGTGCCAGCAGCCACCGGGACAGCGACGAGCAGTACTTC.

This chain connects TRBV20-1 to TRBJ1-2, with 7 bases fitting TRBD1. The V and J ends lost 3 bases and 4 bases, in that order; junction bases with no gene match: 5. This CDR3 contains 13 residues. Germline assignment: CDR1 DFQATT and CDR2 SNEGSKA (reference sequence). CDR3: CSASAGGSYGYTF. The CDR3 DNA is TGCAGTGCTAGTGCAGGGGGTAGCTATGGCTACACCTTC.

This clone is a singleton in its sample. This chain connects TRBV25-1 to TRBJ2-1, with 10 bases fitting TRBD2. Germline V gene data show CDR1 as MGHDK and CDR2 as SYGVNS. V was pared by 10 bases and J by 4 bases, with 13 bases of the junction left unmatched. The length of the CDR3 is 16 residues. CDR3 coding DNA: TGTGCCACCTCTGAGCGGGGGGGCCTGCAGTACAATGAGCAGTTCTTC. Its protein is CATSERGGLQYNEQFF.

V usage is TRBV10-1 and J usage is TRBJ1-1, with D maybe TRBD1 (5 bases). V lost 2 bases to trimming and J lost 4 bases, with 11 bases between them. Germline V gives CDR1 WNHNN, CDR2 SYGVQD (reference sequence). The CDR3 runs 14 residues. The CDR3 DNA reads TGCGCCAGCAGTGAGGGTGGCAGGGCCACTGAAGCTTTCTTT. It encodes CASSEGGRATEAFF.

This chain joins TRBV5-1 and TRBJ1-1; 7 bases agree with TRBD1. V was clipped by 4 bases and J by 6 bases; unmatched bases: 12. The CDR3 sequence is 15 residues long. Germline CDR1 is SGHRS and CDR2 is YFSETQ. CDR3 nucleotides: TGCGCCAGCAGCCTGTCCCCAACAGGGGACGCTGAAGCTTTCTTT. It encodes CASSLSPTGDAEAFF. Full variable domain (missing parts from reference TRBV5-1 and TRBJ1-1): KAGVTQTPRYLIKTRGQQVTLSCSPISGHRSVSWYQQTPGQGLQFLFEYFSETQRNKGNFPGRFSGRQFSNSRSEMNVSTLELGDSALYLCASSLSPTGDAEAFFGQGTRLTVV.